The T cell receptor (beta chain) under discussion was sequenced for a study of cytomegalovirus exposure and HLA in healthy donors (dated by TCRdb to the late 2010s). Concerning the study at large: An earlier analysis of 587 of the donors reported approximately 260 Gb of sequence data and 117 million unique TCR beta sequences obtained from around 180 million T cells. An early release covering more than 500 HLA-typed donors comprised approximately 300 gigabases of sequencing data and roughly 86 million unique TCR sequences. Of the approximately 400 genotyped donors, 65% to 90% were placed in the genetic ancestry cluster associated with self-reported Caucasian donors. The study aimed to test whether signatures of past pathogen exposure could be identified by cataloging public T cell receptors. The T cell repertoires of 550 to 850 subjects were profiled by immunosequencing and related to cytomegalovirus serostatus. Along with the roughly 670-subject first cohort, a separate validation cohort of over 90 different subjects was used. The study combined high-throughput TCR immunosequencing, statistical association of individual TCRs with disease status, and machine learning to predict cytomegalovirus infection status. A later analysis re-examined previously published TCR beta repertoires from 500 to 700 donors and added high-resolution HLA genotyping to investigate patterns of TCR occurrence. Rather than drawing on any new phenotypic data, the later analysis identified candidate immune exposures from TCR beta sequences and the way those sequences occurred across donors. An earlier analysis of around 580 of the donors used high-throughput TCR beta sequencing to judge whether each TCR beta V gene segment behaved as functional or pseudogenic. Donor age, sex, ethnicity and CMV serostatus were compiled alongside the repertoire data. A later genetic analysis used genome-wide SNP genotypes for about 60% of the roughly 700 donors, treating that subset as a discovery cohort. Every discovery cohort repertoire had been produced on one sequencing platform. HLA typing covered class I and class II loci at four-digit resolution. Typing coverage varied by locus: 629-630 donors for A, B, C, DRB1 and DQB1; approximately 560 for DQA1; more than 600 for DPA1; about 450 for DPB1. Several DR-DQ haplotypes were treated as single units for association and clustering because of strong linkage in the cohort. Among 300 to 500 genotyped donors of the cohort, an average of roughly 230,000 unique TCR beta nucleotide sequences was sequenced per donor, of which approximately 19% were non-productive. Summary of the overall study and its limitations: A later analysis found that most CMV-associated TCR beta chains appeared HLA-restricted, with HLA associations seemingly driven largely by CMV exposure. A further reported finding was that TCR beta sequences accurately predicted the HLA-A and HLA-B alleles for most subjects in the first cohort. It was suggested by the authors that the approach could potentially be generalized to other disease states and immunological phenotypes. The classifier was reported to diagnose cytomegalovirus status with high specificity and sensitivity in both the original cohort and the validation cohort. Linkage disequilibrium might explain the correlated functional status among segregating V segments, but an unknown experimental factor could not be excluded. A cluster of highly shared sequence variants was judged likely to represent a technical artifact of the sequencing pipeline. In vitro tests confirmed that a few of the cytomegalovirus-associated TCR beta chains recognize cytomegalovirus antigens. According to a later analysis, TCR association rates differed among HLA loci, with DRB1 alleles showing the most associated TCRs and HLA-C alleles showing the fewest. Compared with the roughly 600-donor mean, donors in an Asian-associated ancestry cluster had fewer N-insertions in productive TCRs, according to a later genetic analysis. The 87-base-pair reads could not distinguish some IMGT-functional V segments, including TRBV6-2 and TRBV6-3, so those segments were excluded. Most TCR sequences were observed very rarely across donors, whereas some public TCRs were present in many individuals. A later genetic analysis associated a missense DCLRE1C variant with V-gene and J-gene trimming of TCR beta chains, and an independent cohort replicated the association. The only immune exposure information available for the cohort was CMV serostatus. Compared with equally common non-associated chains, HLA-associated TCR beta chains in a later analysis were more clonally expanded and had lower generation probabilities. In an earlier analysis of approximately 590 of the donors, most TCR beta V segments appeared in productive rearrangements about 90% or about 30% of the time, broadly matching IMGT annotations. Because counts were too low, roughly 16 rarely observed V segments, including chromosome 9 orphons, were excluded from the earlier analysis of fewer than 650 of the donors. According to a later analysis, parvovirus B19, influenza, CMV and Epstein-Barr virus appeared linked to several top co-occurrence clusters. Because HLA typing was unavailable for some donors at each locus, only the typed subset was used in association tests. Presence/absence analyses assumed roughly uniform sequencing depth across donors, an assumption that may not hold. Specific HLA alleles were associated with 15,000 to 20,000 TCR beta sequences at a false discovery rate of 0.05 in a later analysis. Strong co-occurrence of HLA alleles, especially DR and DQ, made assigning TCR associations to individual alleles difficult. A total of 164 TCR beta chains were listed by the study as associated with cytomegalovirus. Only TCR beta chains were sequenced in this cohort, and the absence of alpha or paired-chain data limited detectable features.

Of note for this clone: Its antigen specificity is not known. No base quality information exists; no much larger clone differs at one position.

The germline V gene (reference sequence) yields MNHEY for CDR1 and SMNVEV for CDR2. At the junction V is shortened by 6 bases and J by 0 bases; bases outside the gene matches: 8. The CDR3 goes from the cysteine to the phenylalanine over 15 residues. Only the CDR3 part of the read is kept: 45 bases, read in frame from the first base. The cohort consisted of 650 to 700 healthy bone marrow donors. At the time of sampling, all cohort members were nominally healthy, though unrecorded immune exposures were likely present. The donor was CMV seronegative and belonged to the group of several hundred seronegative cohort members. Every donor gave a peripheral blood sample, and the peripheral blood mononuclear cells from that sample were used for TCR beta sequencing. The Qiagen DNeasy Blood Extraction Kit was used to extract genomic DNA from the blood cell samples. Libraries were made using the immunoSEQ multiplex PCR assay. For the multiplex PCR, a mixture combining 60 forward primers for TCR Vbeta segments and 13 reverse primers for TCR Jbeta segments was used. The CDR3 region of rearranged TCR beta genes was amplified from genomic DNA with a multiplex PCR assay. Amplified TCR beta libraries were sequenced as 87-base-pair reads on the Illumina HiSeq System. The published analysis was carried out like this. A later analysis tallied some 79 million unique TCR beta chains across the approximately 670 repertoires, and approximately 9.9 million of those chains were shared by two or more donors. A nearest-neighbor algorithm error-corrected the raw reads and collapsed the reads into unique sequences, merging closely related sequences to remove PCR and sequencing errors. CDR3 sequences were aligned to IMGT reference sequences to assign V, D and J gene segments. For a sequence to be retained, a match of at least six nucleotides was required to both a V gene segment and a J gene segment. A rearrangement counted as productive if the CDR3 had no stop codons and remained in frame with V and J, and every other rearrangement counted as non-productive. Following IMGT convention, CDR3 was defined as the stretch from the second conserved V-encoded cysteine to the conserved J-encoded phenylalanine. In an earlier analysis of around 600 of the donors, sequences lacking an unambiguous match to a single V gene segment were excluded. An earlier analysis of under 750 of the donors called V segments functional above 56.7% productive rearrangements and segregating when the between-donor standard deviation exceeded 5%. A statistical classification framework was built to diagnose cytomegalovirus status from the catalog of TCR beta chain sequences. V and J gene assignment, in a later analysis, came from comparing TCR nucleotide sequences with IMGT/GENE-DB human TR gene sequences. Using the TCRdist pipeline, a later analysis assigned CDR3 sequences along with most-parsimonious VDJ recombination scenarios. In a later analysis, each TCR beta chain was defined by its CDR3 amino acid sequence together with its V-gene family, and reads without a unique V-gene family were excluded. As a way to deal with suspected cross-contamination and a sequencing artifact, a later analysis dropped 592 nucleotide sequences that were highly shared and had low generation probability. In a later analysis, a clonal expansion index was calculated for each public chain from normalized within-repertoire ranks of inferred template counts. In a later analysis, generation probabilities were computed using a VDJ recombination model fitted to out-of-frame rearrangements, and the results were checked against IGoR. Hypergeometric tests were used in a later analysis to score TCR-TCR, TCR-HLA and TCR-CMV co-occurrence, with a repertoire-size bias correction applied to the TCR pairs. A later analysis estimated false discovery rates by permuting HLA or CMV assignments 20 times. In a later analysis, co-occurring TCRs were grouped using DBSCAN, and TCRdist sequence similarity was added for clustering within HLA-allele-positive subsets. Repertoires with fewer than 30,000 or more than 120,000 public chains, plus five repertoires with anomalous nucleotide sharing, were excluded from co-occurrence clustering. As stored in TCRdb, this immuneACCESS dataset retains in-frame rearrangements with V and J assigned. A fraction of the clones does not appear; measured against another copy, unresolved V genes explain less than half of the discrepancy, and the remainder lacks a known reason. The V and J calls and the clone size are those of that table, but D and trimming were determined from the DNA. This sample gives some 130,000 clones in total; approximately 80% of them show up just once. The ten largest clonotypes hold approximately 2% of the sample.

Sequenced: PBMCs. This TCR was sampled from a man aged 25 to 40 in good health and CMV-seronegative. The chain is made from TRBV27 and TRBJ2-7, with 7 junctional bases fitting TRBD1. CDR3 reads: CASSKTGATSYEQYF. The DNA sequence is TGTGCCAGCAGCAAAACAGGGGCGACCTCCTACGAGCAGTACTTC.